The clone carrying this T cell receptor (beta chain) came up a few times. CDR3 length: 11 amino acids. The germline gives CDR1 MDHEN, CDR2 SYDVKM. V gave up 8 bases and J gave up 2 bases, with 6 bases separating them. This entry is derived from a study of beta chain features in type 1 diabetes. What was sequenced were expressed TCRB transcripts, since all of the isolated RNA had been reverse transcribed. Measured with immunoSEQ multiplex PCR; TCRdb has only the in-frame clones, and not every one. Counted here are over 300,000 clones, roughly 8% occurring once; the ten biggest clones make up less than 0.45%.

The rearrangement links TRBV28 to TRBJ1-2; weak D call: TRBD1 (5 bases). The sequencing input was central memory CD4+ T cells from blood. This sequence was found in a woman aged 18-29 years in good health. In DNA form, the CDR3 reads TGTGCCAGCGGGGCCAACTATGGCTACACCTTC. Amino acid sequence: CASGANYGYTF.